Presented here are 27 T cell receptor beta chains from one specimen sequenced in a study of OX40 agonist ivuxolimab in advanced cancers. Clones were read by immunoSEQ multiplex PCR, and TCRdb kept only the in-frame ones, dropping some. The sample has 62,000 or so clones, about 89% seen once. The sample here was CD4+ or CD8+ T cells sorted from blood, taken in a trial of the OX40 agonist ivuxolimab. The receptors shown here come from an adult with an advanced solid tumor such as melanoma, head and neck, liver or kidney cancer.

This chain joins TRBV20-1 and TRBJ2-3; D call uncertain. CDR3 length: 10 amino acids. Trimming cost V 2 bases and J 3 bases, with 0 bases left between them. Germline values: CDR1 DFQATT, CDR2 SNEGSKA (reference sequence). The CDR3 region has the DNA TGCAGTGCTAGAACAGATACGCAGTATTTT. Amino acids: CSARTDTQYF.

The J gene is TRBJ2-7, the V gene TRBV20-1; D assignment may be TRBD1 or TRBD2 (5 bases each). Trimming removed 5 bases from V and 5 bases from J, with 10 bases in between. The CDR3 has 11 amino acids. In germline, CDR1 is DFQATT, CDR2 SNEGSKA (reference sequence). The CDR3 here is CSAGTQHEQYF. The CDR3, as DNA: TGCAGTGCTGGGACGCAGCACGAGCAGTACTTC.

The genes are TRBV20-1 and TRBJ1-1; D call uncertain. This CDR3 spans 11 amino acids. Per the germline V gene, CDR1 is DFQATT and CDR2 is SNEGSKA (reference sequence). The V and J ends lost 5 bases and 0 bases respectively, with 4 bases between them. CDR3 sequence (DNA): TGCAGTGCTTTTTTGAACACTGAAGCTTTCTTT. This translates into CSAFLNTEAFF.

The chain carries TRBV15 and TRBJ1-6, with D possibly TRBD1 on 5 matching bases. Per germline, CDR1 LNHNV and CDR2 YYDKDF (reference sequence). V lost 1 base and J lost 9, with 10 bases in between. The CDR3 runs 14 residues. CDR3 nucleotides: TGTGCCACCAGCAGAGTGCAGGGAAGTTCACCCCTCCACTTT. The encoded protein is CATSRVQGSSPLHF.

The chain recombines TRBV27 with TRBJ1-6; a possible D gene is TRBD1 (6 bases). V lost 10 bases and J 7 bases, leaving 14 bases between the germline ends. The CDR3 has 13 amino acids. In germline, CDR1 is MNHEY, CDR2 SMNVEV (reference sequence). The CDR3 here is CATHTGRNSPLHF. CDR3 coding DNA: TGTGCCACCCATACAGGGAGAAATTCACCCCTCCACTTT.

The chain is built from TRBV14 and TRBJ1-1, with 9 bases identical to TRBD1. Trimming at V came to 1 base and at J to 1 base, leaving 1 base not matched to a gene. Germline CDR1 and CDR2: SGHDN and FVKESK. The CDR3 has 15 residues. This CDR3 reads CASSQGTGANTEAFF. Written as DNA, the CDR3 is TGTGCCAGCAGCCAAGGGACAGGGGCGAACACTGAAGCTTTCTTT. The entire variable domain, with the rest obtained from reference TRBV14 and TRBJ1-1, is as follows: EAGVTQFPSHSVIEKGQTVTLRCDPISGHDNLYWYRRVMGKEIKFLLHFVKESKQDESGMPNNRFLAERTGGTYSTLKVQPAELEDSGVYFCASSQGTGANTEAFFGQGTRLTVV.

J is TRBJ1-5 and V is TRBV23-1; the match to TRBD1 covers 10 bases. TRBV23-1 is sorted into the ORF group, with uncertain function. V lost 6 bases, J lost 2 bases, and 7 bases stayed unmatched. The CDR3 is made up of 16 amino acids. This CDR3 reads CASSRQGAGRNQPQHF. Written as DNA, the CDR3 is TGCGCCAGCAGCCGACAGGGGGCCGGTCGCAATCAGCCCCAGCATTTT.

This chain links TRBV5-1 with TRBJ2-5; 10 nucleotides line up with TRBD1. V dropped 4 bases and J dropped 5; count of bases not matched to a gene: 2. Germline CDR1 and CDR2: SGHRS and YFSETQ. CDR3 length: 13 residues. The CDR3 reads CASSMDRGETQYF. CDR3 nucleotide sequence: TGCGCCAGCAGCATGGACAGGGGGGAGACCCAGTACTTC.

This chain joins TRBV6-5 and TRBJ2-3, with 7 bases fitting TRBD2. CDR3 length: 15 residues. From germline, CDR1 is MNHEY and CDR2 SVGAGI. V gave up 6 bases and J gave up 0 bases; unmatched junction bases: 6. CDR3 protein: CASRISGLSTDTQYF. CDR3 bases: TGTGCCAGCAGAATTAGCGGGCTAAGCACAGATACGCAGTATTTT.

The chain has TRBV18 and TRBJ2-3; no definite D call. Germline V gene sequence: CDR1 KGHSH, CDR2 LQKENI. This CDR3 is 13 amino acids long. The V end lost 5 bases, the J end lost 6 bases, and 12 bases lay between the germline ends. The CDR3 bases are TGTGCCAGCTCAACCTCCTTCGGGGATACGCAGTATTTT. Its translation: CASSTSFGDTQYF.

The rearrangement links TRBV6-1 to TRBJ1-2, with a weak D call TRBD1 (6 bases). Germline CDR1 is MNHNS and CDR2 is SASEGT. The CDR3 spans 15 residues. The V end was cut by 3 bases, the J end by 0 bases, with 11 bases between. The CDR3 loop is CASSDPPGANYGYTF. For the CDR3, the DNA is TGTGCCAGCAGTGATCCCCCAGGGGCTAACTATGGCTACACCTTC.

CDR3 in amino acids: CASNRPGQGGGEQYF. The CDR3 bases are TGTGCCAGCAACCGACCCGGACAGGGTGGCGGCGAGCAGTACTTC. V gene TRBV6-6 combines with J gene TRBJ2-7; 8 bases match TRBD1. Losses at the gene ends were 7 bases for V and 6 bases for J; bases not matched to a gene: 14. CDR1 is MNHNY and CDR2 is SVGAGI in the germline V gene (reference sequence). This CDR3 has 15 amino acids.

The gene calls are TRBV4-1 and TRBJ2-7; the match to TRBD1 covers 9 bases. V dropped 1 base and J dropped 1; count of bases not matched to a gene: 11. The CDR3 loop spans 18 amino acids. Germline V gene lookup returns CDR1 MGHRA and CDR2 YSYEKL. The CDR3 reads CASSQAPYRTGVSYEQYF. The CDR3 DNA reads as TGCGCCAGCAGCCAAGCTCCGTACCGGACAGGGGTTTCCTACGAGCAGTACTTC.

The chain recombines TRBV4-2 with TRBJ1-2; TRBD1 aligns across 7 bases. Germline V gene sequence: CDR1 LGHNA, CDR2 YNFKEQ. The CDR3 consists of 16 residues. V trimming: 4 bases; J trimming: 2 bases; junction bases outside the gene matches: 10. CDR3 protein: CASSPLKGGGNYGYTF. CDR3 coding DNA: TGTGCCAGCAGCCCTCTGAAGGGAGGGGGCAACTATGGCTACACCTTC.

The CDR3: CASRDTANYGYTF. The CDR3 bases are TGTGCCAGCAGGGACACAGCTAACTATGGCTACACCTTC. The chain carries TRBV28 and TRBJ1-2, with D perhaps matching TRBD1 (5 bases). With 6 bases removed from V and 0 bases from J, the gap between germline ends came to 8 bases. CDR1 MDHEN and CDR2 SYDVKM come from the germline V gene. CDR3 length equals 13 residues.

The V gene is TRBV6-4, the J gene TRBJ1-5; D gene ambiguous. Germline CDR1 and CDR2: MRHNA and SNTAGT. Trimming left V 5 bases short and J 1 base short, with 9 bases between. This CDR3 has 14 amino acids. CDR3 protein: CASSPGPSNQPQHF. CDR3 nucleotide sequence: TGTGCCAGCAGTCCTGGACCGAGCAATCAGCCCCAGCATTTT.

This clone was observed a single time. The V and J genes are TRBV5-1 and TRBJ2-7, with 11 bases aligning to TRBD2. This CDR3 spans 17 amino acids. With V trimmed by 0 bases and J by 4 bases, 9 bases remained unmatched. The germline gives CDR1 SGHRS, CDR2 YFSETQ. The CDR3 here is CASSLEATTSGSYEQYF. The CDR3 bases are TGCGCCAGCAGCTTGGAGGCTACTACTAGCGGGAGTTACGAGCAGTACTTC. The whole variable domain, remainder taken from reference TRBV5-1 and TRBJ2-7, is KAGVTQTPRYLIKTRGQQVTLSCSPISGHRSVSWYQQTPGQGLQFLFEYFSETQRNKGNFPGRFSGRQFSNSRSEMNVSTLELGDSALYLCASSLEATTSGSYEQYFGPGTRLTVT.

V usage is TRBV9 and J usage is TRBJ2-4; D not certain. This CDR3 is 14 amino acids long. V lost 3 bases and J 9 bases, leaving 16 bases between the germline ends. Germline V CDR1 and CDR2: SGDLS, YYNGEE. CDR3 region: CASSGAISLGIQYF. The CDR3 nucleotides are TGTGCCAGCAGCGGAGCGATCTCCCTGGGCATTCAGTACTTC.

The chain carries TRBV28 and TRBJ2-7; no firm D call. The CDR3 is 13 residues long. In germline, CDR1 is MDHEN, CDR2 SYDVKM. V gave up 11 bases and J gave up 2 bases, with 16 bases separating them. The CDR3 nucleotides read TGTGCCTCTGGACGGCGCCCCCCCTACGAGCAGTACTTC. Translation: CASGRRPPYEQYF.

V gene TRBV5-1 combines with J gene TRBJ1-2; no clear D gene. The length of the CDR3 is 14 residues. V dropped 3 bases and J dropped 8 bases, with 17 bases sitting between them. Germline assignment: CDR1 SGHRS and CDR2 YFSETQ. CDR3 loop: CASSSPTETRGYTF. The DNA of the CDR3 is TGCGCCAGCAGCTCACCAACAGAGACACGGGGCTACACCTTC.

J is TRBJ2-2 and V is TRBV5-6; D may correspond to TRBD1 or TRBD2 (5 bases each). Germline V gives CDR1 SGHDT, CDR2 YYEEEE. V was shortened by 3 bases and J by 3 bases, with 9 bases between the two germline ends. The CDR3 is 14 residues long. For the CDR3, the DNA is TGTGCCAGCAGCTGGGGACGTTACACCGGGGAGCTGTTTTTT. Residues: CASSWGRYTGELFF.

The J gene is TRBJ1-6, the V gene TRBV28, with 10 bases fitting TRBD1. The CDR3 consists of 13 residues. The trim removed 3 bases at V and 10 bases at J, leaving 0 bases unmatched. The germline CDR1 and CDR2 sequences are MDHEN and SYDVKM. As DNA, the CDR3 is TGTGCCAGCAGTTTGACAGGGGGCTCACCCCTCCACTTT. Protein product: CASSLTGGSPLHF.

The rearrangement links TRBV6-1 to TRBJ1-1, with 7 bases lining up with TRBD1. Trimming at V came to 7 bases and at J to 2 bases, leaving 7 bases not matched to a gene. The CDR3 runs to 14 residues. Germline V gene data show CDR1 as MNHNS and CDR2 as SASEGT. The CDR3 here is CASKTRGYNTEAFF. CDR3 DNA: TGTGCCAGCAAGACCAGGGGGTATAACACTGAAGCTTTCTTT.

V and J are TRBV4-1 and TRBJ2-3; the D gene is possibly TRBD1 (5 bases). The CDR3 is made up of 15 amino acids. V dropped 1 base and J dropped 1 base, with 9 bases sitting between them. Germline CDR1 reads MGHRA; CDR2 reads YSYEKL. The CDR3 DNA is TGCGCCAGCAGCCAAGTTGGACACCGCACAGATACGCAGTATTTT. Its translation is CASSQVGHRTDTQYF.

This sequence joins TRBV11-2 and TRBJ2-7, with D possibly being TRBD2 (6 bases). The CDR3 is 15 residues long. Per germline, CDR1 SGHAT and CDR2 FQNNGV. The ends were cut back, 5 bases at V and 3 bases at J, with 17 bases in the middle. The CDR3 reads CASSPLREAIYEQYF. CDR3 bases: TGTGCCAGCAGCCCCCTTAGGGAGGCTATCTACGAGCAGTACTTC.

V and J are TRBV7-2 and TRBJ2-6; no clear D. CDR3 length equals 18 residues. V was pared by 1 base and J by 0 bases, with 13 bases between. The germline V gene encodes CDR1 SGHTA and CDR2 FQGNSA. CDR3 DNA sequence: TGTGCCAGCAGCTTAGAGTCAGTGCGGACCTCTGGGGCCAACGTCCTGACTTTC. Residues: CASSLESVRTSGANVLTF.

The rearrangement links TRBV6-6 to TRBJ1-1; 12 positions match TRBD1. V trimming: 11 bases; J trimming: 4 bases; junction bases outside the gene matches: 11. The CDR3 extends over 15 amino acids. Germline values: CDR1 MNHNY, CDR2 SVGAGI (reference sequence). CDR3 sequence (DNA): TGTGCCTCAATACCGGGACAGGGGGCAGGCACTGAAGCTTTCTTT. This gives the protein CASIPGQGAGTEAFF.